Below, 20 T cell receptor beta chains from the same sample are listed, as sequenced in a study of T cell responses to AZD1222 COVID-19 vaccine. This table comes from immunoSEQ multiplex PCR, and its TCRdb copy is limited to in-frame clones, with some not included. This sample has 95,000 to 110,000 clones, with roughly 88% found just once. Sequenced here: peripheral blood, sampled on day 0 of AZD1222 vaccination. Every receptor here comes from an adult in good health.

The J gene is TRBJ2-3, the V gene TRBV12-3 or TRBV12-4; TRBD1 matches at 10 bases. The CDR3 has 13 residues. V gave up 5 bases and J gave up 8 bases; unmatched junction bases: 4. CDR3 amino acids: CASSPRDRGTQYF. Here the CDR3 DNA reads TGTGCCAGCAGTCCGAGGGACAGGGGTACGCAGTATTTT.

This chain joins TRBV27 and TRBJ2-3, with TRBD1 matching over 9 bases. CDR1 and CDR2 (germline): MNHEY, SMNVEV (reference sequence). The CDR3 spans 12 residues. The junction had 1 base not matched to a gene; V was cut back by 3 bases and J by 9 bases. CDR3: CASSFGTGTQYF. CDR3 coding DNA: TGTGCCAGCAGTTTCGGGACAGGGACGCAGTATTTT.

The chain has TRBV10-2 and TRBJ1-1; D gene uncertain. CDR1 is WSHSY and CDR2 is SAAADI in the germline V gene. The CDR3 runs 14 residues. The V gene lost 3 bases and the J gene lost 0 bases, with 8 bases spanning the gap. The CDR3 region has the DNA TGCGCCAGCAGTGACCCGCCAATGAACACTGAAGCTTTCTTT. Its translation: CASSDPPMNTEAFF.

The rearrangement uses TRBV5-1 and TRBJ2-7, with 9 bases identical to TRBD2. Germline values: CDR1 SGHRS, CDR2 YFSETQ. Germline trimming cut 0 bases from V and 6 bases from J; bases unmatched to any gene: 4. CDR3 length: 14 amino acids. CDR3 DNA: TGCGCCAGCAGCTTGGCCTTGACTAGCGGCGAGCAGTACTTC. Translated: CASSLALTSGEQYF.

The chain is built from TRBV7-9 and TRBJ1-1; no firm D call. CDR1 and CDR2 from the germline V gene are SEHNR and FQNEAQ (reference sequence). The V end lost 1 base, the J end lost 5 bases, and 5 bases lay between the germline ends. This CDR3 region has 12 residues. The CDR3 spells CASSLETTEAFF. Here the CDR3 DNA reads TGTGCCAGCAGCTTAGAAACGACTGAAGCTTTCTTT.

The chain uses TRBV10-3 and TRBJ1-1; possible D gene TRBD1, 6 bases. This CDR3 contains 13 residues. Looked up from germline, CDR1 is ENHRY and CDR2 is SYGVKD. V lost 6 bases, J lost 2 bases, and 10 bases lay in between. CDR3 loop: CAIRTDRNTEAFF. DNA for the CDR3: TGTGCCATCAGGACGGACAGAAACACTGAAGCTTTCTTT.

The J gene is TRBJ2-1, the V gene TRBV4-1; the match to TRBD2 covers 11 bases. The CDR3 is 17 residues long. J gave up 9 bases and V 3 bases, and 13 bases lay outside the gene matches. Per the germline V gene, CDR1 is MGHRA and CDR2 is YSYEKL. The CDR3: CASSQGSLAGAKGEQFF. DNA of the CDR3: TGCGCCAGCAGCCAGGGGTCACTAGCGGGGGCAAAGGGTGAGCAGTTCTTC.

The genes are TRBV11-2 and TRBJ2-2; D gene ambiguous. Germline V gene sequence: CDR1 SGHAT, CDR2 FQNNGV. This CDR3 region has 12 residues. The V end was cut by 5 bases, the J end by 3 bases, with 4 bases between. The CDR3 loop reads CASSHDTGELFF. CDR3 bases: TGTGCCAGCAGCCATGACACCGGGGAGCTGTTTTTT.

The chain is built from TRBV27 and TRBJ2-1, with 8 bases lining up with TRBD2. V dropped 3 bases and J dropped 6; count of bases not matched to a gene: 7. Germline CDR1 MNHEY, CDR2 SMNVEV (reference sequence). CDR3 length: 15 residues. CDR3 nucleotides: TGTGCCAGCAGTTTCGGGACTAGGAACCGCAATGAGCAGTTCTTC. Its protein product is CASSFGTRNRNEQFF.

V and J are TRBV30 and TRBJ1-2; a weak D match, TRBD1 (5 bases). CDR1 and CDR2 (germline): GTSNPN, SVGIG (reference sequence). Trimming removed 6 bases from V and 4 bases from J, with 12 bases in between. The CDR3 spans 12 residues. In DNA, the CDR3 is TGTGCCTGCACTCCGGGACTCTATGGCTACACCTTC. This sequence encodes CACTPGLYGYTF.

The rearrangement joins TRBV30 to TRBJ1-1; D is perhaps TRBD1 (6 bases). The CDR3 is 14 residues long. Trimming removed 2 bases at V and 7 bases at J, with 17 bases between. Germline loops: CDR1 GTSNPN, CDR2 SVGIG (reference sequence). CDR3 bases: TGTGCCTGGAGTAGGTTGGGACATAGAATTGAAGCTTTCTTT. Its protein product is CAWSRLGHRIEAFF.

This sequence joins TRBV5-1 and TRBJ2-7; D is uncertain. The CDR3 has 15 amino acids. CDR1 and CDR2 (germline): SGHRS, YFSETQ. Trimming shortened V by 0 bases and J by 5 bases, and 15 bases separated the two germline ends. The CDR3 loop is CASSLAAALFHEQYF. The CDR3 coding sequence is TGCGCCAGCAGCTTGGCCGCGGCCTTGTTCCACGAGCAGTACTTC.

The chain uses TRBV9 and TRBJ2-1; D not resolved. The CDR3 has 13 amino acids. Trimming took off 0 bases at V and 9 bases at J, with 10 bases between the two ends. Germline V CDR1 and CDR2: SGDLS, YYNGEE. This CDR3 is CASSVDGVAEQFF. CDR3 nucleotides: TGTGCCAGCAGCGTAGATGGGGTTGCTGAGCAGTTCTTC.

CDR3 residues: CASRTRRDNEQFF. CDR3 in DNA: TGTGCCAGCAGGACCCGCCGGGACAATGAGCAGTTCTTC. The chain uses TRBV6-5 and TRBJ2-1; no reliable D call. The CDR3 extends over 13 amino acids. Per germline, CDR1 MNHEY and CDR2 SVGAGI. Deletions cut 6 bases from V and 5 bases from J, with 11 bases between.

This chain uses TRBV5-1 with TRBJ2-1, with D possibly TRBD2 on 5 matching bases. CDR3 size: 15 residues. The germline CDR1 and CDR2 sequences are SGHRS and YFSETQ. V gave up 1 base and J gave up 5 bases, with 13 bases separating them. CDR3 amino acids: CASSLNSGLDNEQFF. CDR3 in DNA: TGCGCCAGCAGCTTGAATTCGGGGTTGGACAATGAGCAGTTCTTC.

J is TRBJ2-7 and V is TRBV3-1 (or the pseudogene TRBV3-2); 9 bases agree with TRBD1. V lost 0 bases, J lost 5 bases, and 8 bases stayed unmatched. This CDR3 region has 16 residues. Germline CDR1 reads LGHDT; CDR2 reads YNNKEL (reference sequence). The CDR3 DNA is TGTGCCAGCAGCCAAGATCCCGGGACAGGGTTCCACGAGCAGTACTTC. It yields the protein CASSQDPGTGFHEQYF.

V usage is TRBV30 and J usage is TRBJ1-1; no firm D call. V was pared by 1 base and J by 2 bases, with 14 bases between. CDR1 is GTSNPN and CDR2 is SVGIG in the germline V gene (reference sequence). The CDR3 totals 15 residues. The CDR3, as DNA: TGTGCCTGGAGTGGGGCCAATAACCTAAACACTGAAGCTTTCTTT. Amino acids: CAWSGANNLNTEAFF.

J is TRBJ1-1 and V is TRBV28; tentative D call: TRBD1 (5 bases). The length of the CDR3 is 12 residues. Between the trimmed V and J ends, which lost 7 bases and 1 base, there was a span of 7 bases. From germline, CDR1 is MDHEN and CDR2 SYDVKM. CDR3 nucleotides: TGTGCCAGCATCGACAGGAACACTGAAGCTTTCTTT. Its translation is CASIDRNTEAFF.

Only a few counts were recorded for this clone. The DNA for the CDR3 is TGCAGCGCCGCCCGGACAGAGACCTCCTACAATGAGCAGTTCTTC. This codes for CSAARTETSYNEQFF. V is TRBV29-1 and J is TRBJ2-1; a possible D gene is TRBD1 (6 bases). The ends were cut back, 7 bases at V and 0 bases at J, with 16 bases in the middle. CDR1 and CDR2 from the germline V gene are SQVTM and ANQGSEA. The CDR3 sequence is 15 residues long.

This chain's CDR3 is CASSQEPGQGLAGELFF. DNA of the CDR3: TGCGCCAGCAGCCAAGAGCCCGGACAGGGCCTAGCCGGGGAGCTGTTTTTT. The chain uses TRBV4-1 and TRBJ2-2, with 8 bases matching TRBD1. The junction had 9 bases not matched to a gene; V was cut back by 0 bases and J by 6 bases. The CDR3 spans 17 residues. In germline, CDR1 is MGHRA, CDR2 YSYEKL.